This record concerns one T cell receptor beta chain sequence. As yet, its antigen is unknown. The data derive from a study of T cell responses to AZD1222 COVID-19 vaccine. Whole-study results and caveats: Only five to seven individuals given AZD1222 were seropositive at baseline.

The ends were cut back, 2 bases at V and 6 bases at J, with 5 bases in the middle. CDR3 length: 11 amino acids. Samples with a second dose at about 4 or about 12 weeks were pooled together. Libraries were prepared by immunoSEQ multiplex PCR; TCRdb keeps only in-frame clonotypes and omits some of them. The table includes about 84,000 clones, around 90% detected once. The chain employs TRBV12-3 or TRBV12-4 and TRBJ2-7; no firm D call. The clonotype was recovered from an adult who received the AZD1222 COVID-19 vaccine. The specimen comprised peripheral blood, sampled 28 days after the second AZD1222 dose. CDR3 DNA: TGTGCCAGCAGTTTAAAAGGCGAGCAGTACTTC. Its translation: CASSLKGEQYF.